Shown below are 20 T cell receptor beta chains from a single sample sequenced in a study of patients and donors after allogeneic stem cell transplantation. Each CDR3 protein gets one entry after TCRdb re-called the RT-PCR reads with MiXCR. The table records about 960,000 distinct CDR3 sequences, 18% of them present only once. Sequencing was performed on blood, either unsorted or a sorted T cell fraction (not recorded which). Receptor source: a human donor who was either an allogeneic HSCT recipient or a stem cell or donor lymphocyte infusion donor (not recorded which). It is not recorded whose cells these are; they may come from a transplant donor.

This clonotype came up a few times. The gene calls are TRBV5-5 and TRBJ1-3; D gene unclear. Germline CDR1 SGHKS, CDR2 YYEKEE (reference sequence). V lost 4 bases to trimming and J lost 0 bases, with 5 bases between them. CDR3 length equals 13 residues. CDR3 residues: CASSKNSGNTIYF. In DNA form, the CDR3 reads TGTGCCAGCAGCAAGAACTCTGGAAACACCATATATTTT.

In its sample, this clonotype was seen a few times. An end of the junction does not agree with germline; a read error may underlie this. The V call is TRBV20-1, the J call TRBJ2-6; no firm D call. CDR1 is DFQATT and CDR2 is SNEGSKA in the germline V gene (reference sequence). This CDR3 has 14 residues. CDR3 DNA: TGCAGTGCCAGAGCGCGCTCTGGGGCCAACGTCCTGACTTTC. This sequence encodes CSARARSGANVLTF.

The chain joins TRBV13 to TRBJ2-3; no definite D call. The V gene's germline CDR1 is PRHDT and CDR2 FYEKMQ (reference sequence). The length of the CDR3 is 16 residues. Trimming pared 5 bases from V and 0 bases from J, leaving 15 bases between. The CDR3, as DNA: TGTGCCAGCAGCCCTGTGCGCCGGCTTAGCACAGATACGCAGTATTTT. This translates into CASSPVRRLSTDTQYF.

This clonotype was observed a few times. V usage is TRBV25-1 and J usage is TRBJ2-3; the match to TRBD2 covers 9 bases. Germline assignment: CDR1 MGHDK and CDR2 SYGVNS. V was pared by 8 bases and J by 4 bases, with 16 bases of the junction left unmatched. The CDR3 runs to 17 residues. This chain's CDR3 is CASARGWRGGSPDTQYF. The DNA for the CDR3 is TGTGCCAGCGCACGAGGGTGGCGGGGGGGTTCGCCAGATACGCAGTATTTT.

This clonotype was counted between two and nine times. J is TRBJ1-5 and V is TRBV6-5; the D is unclear. The germline gives CDR1 MNHEY, CDR2 SVGAGI. This CDR3 is 16 amino acids long. V dropped 0 bases and J dropped 0 bases, with 9 bases sitting between them. CDR3 bases: TGTGCCAGCAGTTACTCGACGGCTAATAGCAATCAGCCCCAGCATTTT. Protein product: CASSYSTANSNQPQHF.

This clonotype has only a few counts. The chain joins TRBV5-4 to TRBJ1-1, with D uncertain. Germline CDR1 is SGHNT and CDR2 is YYREEE (reference sequence). The CDR3 is made up of 14 amino acids. Trimming took off 5 bases at V and 1 base at J, with 12 bases between the two ends. The DNA of the CDR3 is TGTGCCAGCAGACCTTACCCTCCGAACACTGAAGCTTTCTTT. The encoded protein is CASRPYPPNTEAFF. The full variable domain, with the rest looked up from reference TRBV5-4 and TRBJ1-1, is ETGVTQSPTHLIKTRGQQVTLRCSSQSGHNTVSWYQQALGQGPQFIFQYYREEENGRGNFPPRFSGLQFPNYSSELNVNALELDDSALYLCASRPYPPNTEAFFGQGTRLTVV.

The sample holds a few counts of this clonotype. The chain couples TRBV7-8 to TRBJ2-5; possible D gene TRBD2, 6 bases. The germline V and J ends were trimmed by 8 bases and 1 base, with 14 bases remaining between them. The CDR3 runs to 14 residues. Germline values: CDR1 SGHVS, CDR2 FQNEAQ. The CDR3 protein is CASRRGGSQETQYF. As DNA, the CDR3 is TGTGCCAGCCGGCGGGGAGGTTCCCAAGAGACCCAGTACTTC.

This clonotype was seen a handful of times. The chain couples TRBV25-1 to TRBJ1-4; tentative D call: TRBD1 (5 bases). Trimming shortened V by 8 bases and J by 8 bases, and 15 bases separated the two germline ends. CDR1 is MGHDK and CDR2 is SYGVNS in the germline V gene. There are 13 residues in the CDR3. The CDR3 reads CASQTVGPEKLFF. CDR3 in DNA: TGTGCCAGCCAGACAGTGGGACCAGAAAAACTGTTTTTT.

The table lists this clonotype with many counts. The rearrangement joins TRBV29-1 to TRBJ2-3, with no clear D. Germline CDR1 reads SQVTM; CDR2 reads ANQGSEA. V lost 3 bases and J lost 3, with 13 bases in between. There are 14 residues in the CDR3. The CDR3 DNA sequence: TGCAGCGTTGACCTGGGGATGGGGACAGATACGCAGTATTTT. This translates into CSVDLGMGTDTQYF.

A few counts support this clonotype. The chain links TRBV20-1 to TRBJ2-1, with TRBD2 matching 10 bases. Germline loops: CDR1 DFQATT, CDR2 SNEGSKA (reference sequence). Losses at the gene ends were 4 bases for V and 5 bases for J; bases not matched to a gene: 5. The CDR3 totals 14 residues. CDR3: CSANLAGENNEQFF. The CDR3 DNA sequence: TGCAGTGCTAATCTAGCGGGAGAGAACAATGAGCAGTTCTTC.

In this sample, this clonotype turned up many times. The rearrangement links TRBV6-2 or TRBV6-3 to TRBJ2-5; weak D call: TRBD2 (6 bases). Trimming took 8 bases from V and 2 from J, leaving 12 bases between them. This CDR3 spans 13 amino acids. Germline V gene data show CDR1 as MNHEY and CDR2 as SVGEGT. As DNA, the CDR3 is TGTGCCAGCCGACGGGACTCTCAAGAGACCCAGTACTTC. It codes for CASRRDSQETQYF.

There are many counts of this clonotype. The chain joins TRBV5-1 to TRBJ1-2; 9 bases agree with TRBD1. From germline, CDR1 is SGHRS and CDR2 YFSETQ. This CDR3 is built from 14 residues. The ends lost 4 bases at V and 5 bases at J; junction bases unmatched: 6. The CDR3: CASSGTGQGYGYTF. The CDR3 nucleotides are TGCGCCAGCAGCGGAACGGGACAGGGATATGGCTACACCTTC.

This clonotype was detected only a few times. This chain connects TRBV20-1 to TRBJ2-1; TRBD2 matches 9 bases. The length of the CDR3 is 14 residues. The germline V gene has CDR1 DFQATT and CDR2 SNEGSKA (reference sequence). V shed 4 bases, J shed 4 bases, and the junction held 5 bases outside the gene matches. The DNA of the CDR3 is TGCAGTGCTACCAGAGCGGGGGGTTACAATGAGCAGTTCTTC. It translates to CSATRAGGYNEQFF.

The CDR3 region is CASSLATSPYEQYF. The CDR3 DNA reads as TGTGCCAGCAGCTTGGCCACCTCCCCCTACGAGCAGTACTTC. The rearrangement uses TRBV7-9 and TRBJ2-7; D gene uncertain. This CDR3 comprises 14 residues. Germline V gene data show CDR1 as SEHNR and CDR2 as FQNEAQ (reference sequence). Trimming left V 3 bases short and J 2 bases short, with 11 bases between.

The chain joins TRBV9 to TRBJ2-2, with TRBD2 matching over 13 bases. Trimming took 3 bases from V and 4 from J; bases not matched to a gene: 3. The germline gives CDR1 SGDLS, CDR2 YYNGEE. This CDR3 contains 16 residues. In nucleotides, the CDR3 is TGTGCCAGCAGCGACGGGACTAGCGGGATCACCGGGGAGCTGTTTTTT. Translation: CASSDGTSGITGELFF.

V and J are TRBV6-1 and TRBJ1-6; 7 nucleotides align to TRBD1. V was pared by 4 bases and J by 8 bases, with 5 bases of the junction left unmatched. Germline V gives CDR1 MNHNS, CDR2 SASEGT. This CDR3 comprises 14 residues. CDR3 DNA sequence: TGTGCCAGCAGTGCCGGGACAGCGTATTCACCCCTCCACTTT. Its translation: CASSAGTAYSPLHF.

This clonotype turned up a few times. The chain has TRBV7-3 and TRBJ2-1; D may be TRBD2 (5 bases). Trimming removed 4 bases at V and 8 bases at J, with 18 bases between. Per the germline V gene, CDR1 is SGHTA and CDR2 is FQGTGA. The CDR3 has 15 residues. This CDR3 reads CASSSLGRSGDEQFF. In DNA form, the CDR3 reads TGTGCCAGCAGCTCCCTCGGGCGCTCCGGGGATGAGCAGTTCTTC.

A few counts support this clonotype. V gene TRBV9 combines with J gene TRBJ2-3; D perhaps matches TRBD1 (5 bases). V was clipped by 0 bases and J by 3 bases, with 14 bases between them. The CDR3 has 16 amino acids. The germline V gene encodes CDR1 SGDLS and CDR2 YYNGEE. CDR3 residues: CASSVGRSGATDTQYF. DNA of the CDR3: TGTGCCAGCAGCGTAGGAAGGAGTGGGGCAACAGATACGCAGTATTTT.

This clonotype was recorded a few times. This chain links TRBV7-9 with TRBJ2-2; D may match TRBD1 or TRBD2 (5 bases each). V was clipped by 1 base and J by 4 bases, with 13 bases between them. Germline V lookup: CDR1 SEHNR, CDR2 FQNEAQ (reference sequence). CDR3 size: 16 residues. The CDR3 sequence is CASSLEGRDGTGELFF. As DNA, the CDR3 is TGTGCCAGCAGCTTAGAGGGACGTGACGGCACCGGGGAGCTGTTTTTT.

In its sample, this clonotype was seen a few times. The V gene is TRBV18, the J gene TRBJ2-5; no definite D call. The CDR3 runs 17 residues. Trimming left V 3 bases short and J 3 bases short, with 20 bases between. CDR1 KGHSH and CDR2 LQKENI come from the germline V gene. This CDR3 reads CASSPAVKKTNEETQYF. The DNA for the CDR3 is TGTGCCAGCTCACCCGCGGTCAAAAAGACCAATGAAGAGACCCAGTACTTC.